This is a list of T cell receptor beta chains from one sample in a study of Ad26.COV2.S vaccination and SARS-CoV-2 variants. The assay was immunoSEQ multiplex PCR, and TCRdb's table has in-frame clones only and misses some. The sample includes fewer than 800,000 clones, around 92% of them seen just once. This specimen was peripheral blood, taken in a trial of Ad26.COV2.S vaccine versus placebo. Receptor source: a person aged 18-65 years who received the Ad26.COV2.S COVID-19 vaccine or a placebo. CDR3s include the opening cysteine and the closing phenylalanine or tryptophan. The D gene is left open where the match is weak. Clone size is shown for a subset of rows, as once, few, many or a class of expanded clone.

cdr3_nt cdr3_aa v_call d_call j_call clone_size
TGTGCCAGCAGCTTGGCCACGGAGGGTTTGGAAAAACTGTTTTTT CASSLATEGLEKLFF TRBV5-6 . TRBJ1-4 .
TGTGCCAGCAGCAAGACAGAGAACTATGGCTACACCTTC CASSKTENYGYTF TRBV7-9 . TRBJ1-2 .
TGCGCCAGCAGCGCCATGGGGACAGATAGCTTTAACTATGGCTACACCTTC CASSAMGTDSFNYGYTF TRBV5-1 TRBD1 TRBJ1-2 .
TGTGCCTGGACCCCGGGATTCCATAATTCACCCCTCCACTTT CAWTPGFHNSPLHF TRBV30 . TRBJ1-6 .
TGTGCCAGCAGTCCCTCTTGGACAGTTAGCAATCAGCCCCAGCATTTT CASSPSWTVSNQPQHF TRBV27 . TRBJ1-5 .
TGTGCCAGCAGCATGGAGACAGGGCATGGCTACACCTTC CASSMETGHGYTF TRBV5-8 TRBD1 TRBJ1-2 .
TGTGCCAGCAGTGACGGGGCTAGCGGGCACAATGAGCAGTTCTTC CASSDGASGHNEQFF TRBV25-1 TRBD2 TRBJ2-1 .
TGCGCCAGCAGCCAGGGACAGTTCTATGGCTACACCTTC CASSQGQFYGYTF TRBV5-1 TRBD1 TRBJ1-2 .
TGTGCCAGCAGGTCCGGACTAGCGGGAGCCTACGAGCAGTACTTC CASRSGLAGAYEQYF TRBV9 TRBD2 TRBJ2-7 .
TGTGCCAGCAGTACGGGACTAGCGGGAGTGTACACCGGGGAGCTGTTTTTT CASSTGLAGVYTGELFF TRBV27 TRBD2 TRBJ2-2 .
TGTGCCAGCAGTTACTCATGGGACAGGGACACTGAAGCTTTCTTT CASSYSWDRDTEAFF TRBV6-5 TRBD1 TRBJ1-1 .
TGTGCCAGCAGCCAAGGCAGGCTAGTGAGTTACTTC CASSQGRLVSYF TRBV14 . TRBJ2-7 .
TGTGCCAGCAGTCAACGCTACACTGAAGCTTTCTTT CASSQRYTEAFF TRBV12-3/TRBV12-4 . TRBJ1-1 .
TGTGCCAGCAGCCAAAGAAAGGAATCCCAAGAGACCCAGTACTTC CASSQRKESQETQYF TRBV14 . TRBJ2-5 .
TGTGCCAGCAGCTCGGACAGGGAAAGCACCGGGGAGCTGTTTTTT CASSSDRESTGELFF TRBV11-3 TRBD1 TRBJ2-2 .
TGTGCCAGCAGCCAGGCCCAGGGGCCCCAGCATTTT CASSQAQGPQHF TRBV6-5 . TRBJ1-5 many
TGTGCCAGCAGTCGACAGGACTACGAGCAGTACTTC CASSRQDYEQYF TRBV2 . TRBJ2-7 .
TGTGCCAGCAGCTTAGTGGGACTAGCGGAGTCTAGCACAGATACGCAGTATTTT CASSLVGLAESSTDTQYF TRBV7-9 TRBD2 TRBJ2-3 .
TGTGCCAGCAGCCGATACGGGGCTAGCGGGAGGTCGGATGAGCAGTTCTTC CASSRYGASGRSDEQFF TRBV21-1 . TRBJ2-1 .
TGCGCCAGCAGCTTAACAGGGATGGGCGAAAAACTGTTTTTT CASSLTGMGEKLFF TRBV5-1 . TRBJ1-4 .
TGTGCCACTTCCTACGAGCAGTACTTC CATSYEQYF TRBV19 . TRBJ2-7 once
TGTGCCTGGAGTGTAATGCAGAACTATAATTCACCCCTCCACTTT CAWSVMQNYNSPLHF TRBV30 . TRBJ1-6 .
TGTGCCAGCAGTTTATTGGCAGGGGGCGCAGGAAGAGATGGCTACACCTTC CASSLLAGGAGRDGYTF TRBV27 TRBD1 TRBJ1-2 .
TGTGCCAGCAGTTGGCAAGGGGGCTCACCCCTCCACTTT CASSWQGGSPLHF TRBV27 TRBD1 TRBJ1-6 .
TGTGCCAGCAGCCGGACAGGGGTTCCCTATGGCTACACCTTC CASSRTGVPYGYTF TRBV5-4 TRBD1 TRBJ1-2 .
TGTGCCAGCAGAAGACAGGGGATGAGGGGGGCAAATGAGCAGTTCTTC CASRRQGMRGANEQFF TRBV5-4 TRBD1 TRBJ2-1 once
TGTGCCAGCAGTTACTCGGGGGACAATGAGCAGTTCTTC CASSYSGDNEQFF TRBV6-5 . TRBJ2-1 .
TGTGCCAGCAGCTTGAAACAGGGAGGAAACACCATATATTTT CASSLKQGGNTIYF TRBV5-6 . TRBJ1-3 .
TGTGCCAGCAAACGTGGGTCTAACAGCAACTACGAGCAGTACTTC CASKRGSNSNYEQYF TRBV27 . TRBJ2-7 .